This T cell receptor beta chain is drawn from a study of shared clonotypes between healthy human individuals. Overall study context: The donor pool was made up of two women and a few men aged 18 to 49.

V lost 3 bases and J 0 bases, leaving 11 bases between the germline ends. The CDR3 loop spans 16 amino acids. Germline loops: CDR1 LNHDA, CDR2 SQIVND (reference sequence). The repertoire was sequenced with immunoSEQ multiplex PCR; TCRdb's copy has only in-frame clones and lacks some. The sample lists approximately 2.5 million clones; more than 85% were seen once. There were only Caucasian adults among the donors, and all lived in Nashville, Tennessee. The receptor comes from a man aged 18-30 years in good health. Some clones in this sample may be carry-over from other donors' samples. Sequencing used naive CD4+ T cells from PBMCs. The subset: CD45RA+ positively selected. The genes are TRBV19 and TRBJ2-2; D is ambiguous. The CDR3 loop is CASSIHSGANTGELFF. CDR3 sequence (DNA): TGTGCCAGTAGTATCCATTCCGGCGCGAACACCGGGGAGCTGTTTTTT.